Listed here are 18 T cell receptor beta chains from one sample, sequenced in a study of OX40 agonist ivuxolimab in advanced cancers. Generated by immunoSEQ multiplex PCR, the TCRdb table keeps only in-frame clones and is missing some. The repertoire holds tens of thousands of clones, with over 80% as singletons. Sample: CD4+ or CD8+ T cells sorted from blood, taken in a trial of the OX40 agonist ivuxolimab. Receptors were obtained from an adult with an advanced solid tumor such as melanoma, head and neck, liver or kidney cancer.

CDR3 sequence reads: CASSQDEASLREKLFF. In nucleotides, the CDR3 is TGCGCCAGCAGCCAAGATGAGGCCAGCCTTAGGGAAAAACTGTTTTTT. The genes are TRBV4-1 and TRBJ1-4; D not resolved. CDR1 is MGHRA, CDR2 YSYEKL, per germline. With 0 bases removed from V and 8 bases from J, the gap between germline ends came to 16 bases. The CDR3 sequence is 16 residues long.

This sequence joins TRBV5-1 and TRBJ1-2, with 9 bases that match TRBD1. The germline V gene encodes CDR1 SGHRS and CDR2 YFSETQ. Germline trimming cut 4 bases from V and 5 bases from J; bases unmatched to any gene: 15. The CDR3 sequence is 17 residues long. The CDR3 spells CASSKTEYRGQGYGYTF. CDR3 coding DNA: TGCGCCAGCAGCAAAACCGAATACAGGGGGCAGGGGTATGGCTACACCTTC.

The chain employs TRBV19 and TRBJ1-2; possible D gene TRBD1, 5 bases. Germline CDR1 and CDR2: LNHDA and SQIVND (reference sequence). CDR3 size: 14 residues. V was cut by 1 base and J by 8 bases, with 14 bases left in between. The CDR3 bases are TGTGCCAGTAGTATAGTTGGGGCTTCGGGCGGCTACACCTTC. Its translation: CASSIVGASGGYTF.

The CDR3 region is CASSWTSGVTGELFF. CDR3 nucleotides: TGTGCCAGCAGTTGGACTAGCGGAGTCACCGGGGAGCTGTTTTTT. V is TRBV27 and J is TRBJ2-2; TRBD2 matches 10 bases. There are 15 residues in the CDR3. Germline V CDR1 and CDR2: MNHEY, SMNVEV (reference sequence). The trim removed 4 bases at V and 4 bases at J, leaving 3 bases unmatched.

The rearrangement uses TRBV5-6 and TRBJ1-3; D unclear. The CDR3 consists of 15 residues. Trimming pared 0 bases from V and 2 bases from J, leaving 9 bases between. The germline V gene has CDR1 SGHDT and CDR2 YYEEEE. The CDR3 loop reads CASSLGDLAGNTIYF. CDR3 DNA: TGTGCCAGCAGCTTGGGAGACTTGGCTGGAAACACCATATATTTT.

The chain links TRBV7-2 to TRBJ2-7; 7 nucleotides align to TRBD1. V lost 3 bases and J lost 5; bases outside the gene matches: 7. CDR3 length: 14 residues. Germline loops: CDR1 SGHTA, CDR2 FQGNSA. CDR3 coding DNA: TGTGCCAGCAGCTTCCTTTGGGACAGTCACGAGCAGTACTTC. Translation gives CASSFLWDSHEQYF.

This chain connects TRBV5-4 to TRBJ2-5; 10 bases agree with TRBD2. The junction had 7 bases not matched to a gene; V was cut back by 0 bases and J by 14 bases. The CDR3 length is 13 residues. CDR1 and CDR2 from the germline V gene are SGHNT and YYREEE (reference sequence). The CDR3 sequence is CASSLELAGADYF. The CDR3 DNA sequence: TGTGCCAGCAGCTTGGAGCTAGCGGGAGCCGACTACTTC.

The chain combines TRBV7-9 with TRBJ2-2; D not certain. The V end was cut by 0 bases, the J end by 6 bases, with 11 bases between. CDR3 size: 15 residues. Germline CDR1 reads SEHNR; CDR2 reads FQNEAQ (reference sequence). The CDR3 DNA follows: TGTGCCAGCAGCTTAGCGGGCAGGTCCCCCGGGGAGCTGTTTTTT. This codes for CASSLAGRSPGELFF.

The chain uses TRBV5-1 and TRBJ2-3, with a weak D call TRBD2 (5 bases). Deletions cut 1 base from V and 4 bases from J, with 13 bases between. The CDR3 extends over 15 amino acids. The germline gives CDR1 SGHRS, CDR2 YFSETQ. CDR3 sequence (DNA): TGCGCCAGCAGCTTGCGGGGATTTGAGCCAGATACGCAGTATTTT. Amino acids: CASSLRGFEPDTQYF.

The genes are TRBV5-5 and TRBJ2-6; D is undetermined. Per germline, CDR1 SGHKS and CDR2 YYEKEE (reference sequence). The ends were cut back, 2 bases at V and 0 bases at J, with 6 bases in the middle. CDR3 size: 15 residues. The CDR3 sequence is CASSLTDSGANVLTF. DNA for the CDR3: TGTGCCAGCAGCTTAACTGACTCTGGGGCCAACGTCCTGACTTTC.

The genes are TRBV19 and TRBJ2-1; 8 nucleotides line up with TRBD2. The J segment lost 3 bases and the V segment lost 5 bases, leaving 12 bases of the junction unmatched. CDR3 size: 17 residues. Per the germline V gene, CDR1 is LNHDA and CDR2 is SQIVND (reference sequence). The CDR3 region is CASSSLGLVSNYNEQFF. In DNA form, the CDR3 reads TGTGCCAGTAGTTCCCTGGGACTAGTGTCCAACTACAATGAGCAGTTCTTC. The variable domain in full, completed from reference TRBV19 and TRBJ2-1, reads DGGITQSPKYLFRKEGQNVTLSCEQNLNHDAMYWYRQDPGQGLRLIYYSQIVNDFQKGDIAEGYSVSREKKESFPLTVTSAQKNPTAFYLCASSSLGLVSNYNEQFFGPGTRLTVL.

The chain has TRBV28 and TRBJ1-1; tentative D call: TRBD1 (6 bases). V dropped 8 bases and J dropped 3 bases, with 19 bases sitting between them. From germline, CDR1 is MDHEN and CDR2 SYDVKM. The CDR3 is made up of 15 amino acids. The CDR3 sequence is CASPRGSGTYTEAFF. In DNA form, the CDR3 reads TGTGCCAGCCCACGGGGCTCCGGGACATACACTGAAGCTTTCTTT.

The chain combines TRBV4-1 with TRBJ2-7; a possible D gene is TRBD2 (6 bases). The germline V gene has CDR1 MGHRA and CDR2 YSYEKL. V lost 3 bases, J lost 9 bases, and 18 bases lay in between. The CDR3 runs to 14 residues. In DNA form, the CDR3 reads TGCGCCAGCAGCCACGATGGGACTTCCCTAGGGCAGTACTTC. The encoded protein is CASSHDGTSLGQYF.

The chain recombines TRBV30 with TRBJ1-5; 8 bases are a match to TRBD1. The V segment lost 3 bases and the J segment 2 bases; nucleotides outside the gene matches: 0. CDR1 GTSNPN and CDR2 SVGIG come from the germline V gene (reference sequence). The length of the CDR3 is 13 residues. The DNA of the CDR3 is TGTGCCTGGAGGACAGGGGGCAATCAGCCCCAGCATTTT. It specifies CAWRTGGNQPQHF.

V usage is TRBV11-3 and J usage is TRBJ2-1; the match to TRBD1 covers 9 bases. The CDR3 runs 13 residues. V dropped 5 bases and J dropped 7; count of bases not matched to a gene: 3. Germline V gene sequence: CDR1 SGHNT, CDR2 YENEEA. For the CDR3, the DNA is TGTGCCAGCAGCGGGACAGGGAGGAATGAGCAGTTCTTC. It translates to CASSGTGRNEQFF.

This clone came up once. The V and J genes are TRBV6-5 and TRBJ2-7; tentatively, D is TRBD2 (6 bases). V lost 2 bases and J lost 7, with 6 bases in between. This CDR3 contains 11 residues. Germline V gene lookup returns CDR1 MNHEY and CDR2 SVGAGI. CDR3 residues: CASSYGREQYF. DNA of the CDR3: TGTGCCAGCAGTTACGGGAGGGAGCAGTACTTC.

The CDR3 loop is CASSRIGNEQFF. CDR3 coding DNA: TGTGCCAGCAGCCGCATCGGGAATGAGCAGTTCTTC. The chain uses TRBV14 and TRBJ2-1; no firm D call. CDR3 length: 12 amino acids. Germline CDR1 is SGHDN and CDR2 is FVKESK. Trimming pared 4 bases from V and 7 bases from J, leaving 8 bases between.

The gene calls are TRBV19 and TRBJ2-7; a possible D gene is TRBD1 (6 bases). The germline gives CDR1 LNHDA, CDR2 SQIVND (reference sequence). CDR3 length: 15 residues. Trimming cost V 4 bases and J 1 base, with 14 bases left between them. In DNA form, the CDR3 reads TGTGCCAGTAGTAGGGGCCCCGGGACATCCTACGAGCAGTACTTC. Translation: CASSRGPGTSYEQYF.